One sample yielded the 29 T cell receptor beta chains listed below, sequenced in a study of shared clonotypes between healthy human individuals. Assay: immunoSEQ multiplex PCR; the TCRdb copy retains only in-frame clones and omits some. The sample lists some 1,100,000 clones, roughly 74% occurring once. Sequenced: memory CD4+ T cells from PBMCs. Subset given: CD45RA-negative fraction. The receptors derive from a man younger than 30 in good health. Some clones in this sample may be carry-over from other donors' samples.

The chain uses TRBV30 and TRBJ2-7; 8 nucleotides line up with TRBD1. The V gene's germline CDR1 is GTSNPN and CDR2 SVGIG (reference sequence). J was trimmed by 3 bases and V by 4 bases; bases with no gene match: 26. This CDR3 has 20 residues. CDR3 nucleotides: TGTGCCTGGACCAGGGCAACTCCCTCGTCCAGGGGGCAGTTTTACTACGAGCAGTACTTC. This gives the protein CAWTRATPSSRGQFYYEQYF.

This clone was found once. CDR3 bases: TGTGCCAGCAGTCGTAGCGGGGCCGCCAACAATGAGCAGTTCTTC. This gives the protein CASSRSGAANNEQFF. The gene calls are TRBV7-2 and TRBJ2-1, with 8 bases aligning to TRBD2. Unmatched junction bases numbered 9, after V lost 6 bases and J lost 5 bases. Germline CDR1 and CDR2: SGHTA and FQGNSA. This CDR3 is built from 15 residues. Complete variable domain (other parts from reference TRBV7-2 and TRBJ2-1): GAGVSQSPSNKVTEKGKDVELRCDPISGHTALYWYRQSLGQGLEFLIYFQGNSAPDKSGLPSDRFSAERTGGSVSTLTIQRTQQEDSAVYLCASSRSGAANNEQFFGPGTRLTVL.

This clone has only one observation. The chain has TRBV4-1 and TRBJ2-1, with TRBD2 matching 13 bases. The V segment lost 2 bases and the J segment 4 bases; nucleotides outside the gene matches: 11. The CDR3 is 19 amino acids. Germline-derived CDR1 and CDR2 are MGHRA and YSYEKL. CDR3 residues: CASSQLTTGTSGVYNEQFF. In DNA form, the CDR3 reads TGCGCCAGCAGCCAACTAACAACCGGGACTAGCGGGGTATACAATGAGCAGTTCTTC.

The rearrangement joins TRBV7-2 to TRBJ1-2; 7 bases fit TRBD1. This CDR3 is built from 14 residues. The trim removed 5 bases at V and 2 bases at J, leaving 5 bases unmatched. Germline V lookup: CDR1 SGHTA, CDR2 FQGNSA. The CDR3 DNA reads TGTGCCAGCAGCCTCGCGACAGGGAACTATGGCTACACCTTC. It encodes CASSLATGNYGYTF.

V and J are TRBV18 and TRBJ2-4, with 10 positions matching TRBD2. Germline CDR1 reads KGHSH; CDR2 reads LQKENI. V dropped 1 base and J dropped 4; count of bases not matched to a gene: 10. The CDR3 is 18 amino acids. As DNA, the CDR3 is TGTGCCAGCTCACCACTAGCGGGAGGCTCTGGGGGGAAAAACATTCAGTACTTC. It translates to CASSPLAGGSGGKNIQYF.

This clone was found many times. The CDR3 DNA is TGTGCCAGCAGTGAACGGAGGGGACAGGGGACCTACGGCTATGGCTACACCTTC. Protein sequence: CASSERRGQGTYGYGYTF. The rearrangement links TRBV2 to TRBJ1-2; 10 bases map to TRBD1. Trimming cost V 2 bases and J 4 bases; bases outside gene matches: 13. There are 18 residues in the CDR3. Germline CDR1 reads SNHLY; CDR2 reads FYNNEI.

J is TRBJ2-4 and V is TRBV7-2, with TRBD2 matching over 7 bases. The CDR3 extends over 19 amino acids. CDR1 and CDR2 (germline): SGHTA, FQGNSA. J gave up 2 bases and V 1 base, and 14 bases lay outside the gene matches. CDR3 nucleotides: TGTGCCAGCAGCTTAGTTGTGGGAGGGGCGGGTTTACCCAAAAACATTCAGTACTTC. It translates to CASSLVVGGAGLPKNIQYF.

This chain links TRBV5-6 with TRBJ2-7, with D possibly being TRBD2 (5 bases). Trimming shortened V by 4 bases and J by 2 bases, and 13 bases separated the two germline ends. Germline CDR1 SGHDT, CDR2 YYEEEE. This CDR3 contains 14 residues. CDR3 DNA: TGTGCCAGCAGCCGGGTCGGGGTGGCCTACGAGCAGTACTTC. It is translated as CASSRVGVAYEQYF. Complete variable domain (other parts from reference TRBV5-6 and TRBJ2-7): DAGVTQSPTHLIKTRGQQVTLRCSPKSGHDTVSWYQQALGQGPQFIFQYYEEEERQRGNFPDRFSGHQFPNYSSELNVNALLLGDSALYLCASSRVGVAYEQYFGPGTRLTVT.

The chain has TRBV25-1 and TRBJ2-7; 7 bases fit TRBD1. The CDR3 length is 15 residues. After removal of 3 bases from V and 3 bases from J, the junction contained 8 bases not matched to a gene. Germline CDR1 is MGHDK and CDR2 is SYGVNS. For the CDR3, the DNA is TGTGCCAGCAGTGATTCTGCAGGGGGAATCTACGAGCAGTACTTC. Amino acid sequence: CASSDSAGGIYEQYF.

The gene calls are TRBV6-1 and TRBJ1-5; no firm D call. The CDR3 sequence is 13 residues long. V lost 0 bases, J lost 4 bases, and 4 bases lay in between. From germline, CDR1 is MNHNS and CDR2 SASEGT. This CDR3 is CASSEAGNQPQHF. The CDR3 region has the DNA TGTGCCAGCAGTGAAGCTGGGAATCAGCCCCAGCATTTT.

V gene TRBV6-5 combines with J gene TRBJ2-7; D is possibly TRBD1 (6 bases). The CDR3 has 15 residues. V gave up 0 bases and J gave up 2 bases, with 11 bases separating them. Per the germline V gene, CDR1 is MNHEY and CDR2 is SVGAGI. CDR3 residues: CASSYSRAGAYEQYF. The DNA for the CDR3 is TGTGCCAGCAGTTACTCCCGGGCAGGGGCCTACGAGCAGTACTTC.

This clone was seen only a few times. The rearrangement joins TRBV28 to TRBJ2-5; 8 bases align to TRBD1. This CDR3 is 15 amino acids long. V lost 6 bases to trimming and J lost 0 bases; unmatched junction nucleotides: 6. CDR1 and CDR2 (germline): MDHEN, SYDVKM. The CDR3 DNA follows: TGTGCCAGCAGACGACAGGGGTCGTACCAAGAGACCCAGTACTTC. Its translation: CASRRQGSYQETQYF.

This clone showed up many times. V is TRBV2 and J is TRBJ2-2, with D maybe TRBD2 (6 bases). CDR1 and CDR2 (germline): SNHLY, FYNNEI. Trimming removed 7 bases at V and 4 bases at J, with 16 bases between. CDR3 length equals 15 residues. The CDR3 protein is CASTVTGEGTGELFF. CDR3 coding DNA: TGTGCCAGCACGGTGACGGGGGAAGGCACCGGGGAGCTGTTTTTT.

The chain links TRBV7-8 to TRBJ2-5, with D possibly being TRBD1 or TRBD2 (5 bases each). This CDR3 is 15 amino acids long. The V and J ends lost 4 bases and 2 bases respectively, with 14 bases between them. CDR1 is SGHVS, CDR2 FQNEAQ, per germline. The CDR3: CASSSRGHRQETQYF. CDR3 sequence (DNA): TGTGCCAGCAGCTCACGGGGCCACCGACAAGAGACCCAGTACTTC.

The rearrangement links TRBV11-3 to TRBJ2-1, with D hard to call. Per the germline V gene, CDR1 is SGHNT and CDR2 is YENEEA. The CDR3 has 11 amino acids. The V gene lost 4 bases and the J gene lost 13 bases, with 11 bases spanning the gap. The CDR3 here is CASSSLLHQFF. In DNA, the CDR3 is TGTGCCAGCAGCTCCCTTTTGCACCAGTTCTTC.

The chain employs TRBV6-1 and TRBJ2-7; TRBD1 might be the D (5 bases). The CDR3 loop spans 14 amino acids. Trimming removed 5 bases at V and 2 bases at J, with 13 bases between. Germline V gene sequence: CDR1 MNHNS, CDR2 SASEGT. Here the CDR3 reads CASSTTVGAYEQYF. The DNA for the CDR3 is TGTGCCAGCAGTACGACAGTAGGAGCCTACGAGCAGTACTTC.

The V and J genes are TRBV6-1 and TRBJ1-5, with a tentative D call TRBD1 (5 bases). The length of the CDR3 is 15 residues. Per germline, CDR1 MNHNS and CDR2 SASEGT. With 2 bases removed from V and 4 bases from J, the gap between germline ends came to 12 bases. In nucleotides, the CDR3 is TGTGCCAGCAGTGAACGGCGGGGGGTAAATCAGCCCCAGCATTTT. Translating it yields CASSERRGVNQPQHF.

This clone showed up just a few times. The V call is TRBV7-9, the J call TRBJ2-3, with a weak D call TRBD2 (7 bases). This CDR3 has 14 residues. The V gene lost 7 bases and the J gene lost 6 bases, with 17 bases spanning the gap. In germline, CDR1 is SEHNR, CDR2 FQNEAQ (reference sequence). The CDR3 loop reads CASILGGGSDTQYF. DNA of the CDR3: TGTGCCAGCATCCTAGGGGGAGGGTCGGATACGCAGTATTTT.

The rearrangement uses TRBV5-1 and TRBJ2-3, with 8 nucleotides matching TRBD2. V was pared by 0 bases and J by 3 bases, with 3 bases of the junction left unmatched. The CDR3 spans 15 residues. The germline gives CDR1 SGHRS, CDR2 YFSETQ. The CDR3: CASSLGAGVTDTQYF. CDR3 in DNA: TGCGCCAGCAGCTTGGGAGCGGGAGTTACAGATACGCAGTATTTT.

The J gene is TRBJ2-1, the V gene TRBV5-1, with 12 bases lining up with TRBD2. CDR1 SGHRS and CDR2 YFSETQ come from the germline V gene. The CDR3 is made up of 18 amino acids. With 4 bases clipped from V and 4 bases from J, the junction kept 12 bases outside the gene matches. CDR3 DNA: TGCGCCAGCAGCCTGCAGCTGACTAGCGGGAGCCAATACAATGAGCAGTTCTTC. Its protein is CASSLQLTSGSQYNEQFF. Based on the CDR3 plus reference TRBV5-1 and TRBJ2-1, the full variable domain is KAGVTQTPRYLIKTRGQQVTLSCSPISGHRSVSWYQQTPGQGLQFLFEYFSETQRNKGNFPGRFSGRQFSNSRSEMNVSTLELGDSALYLCASSLQLTSGSQYNEQFFGPGTRLTVL.

The chain is built from TRBV2 and TRBJ2-1; 8 bases align to TRBD2. This CDR3 is 16 amino acids long. In germline, CDR1 is SNHLY, CDR2 FYNNEI. The V segment lost 1 base and the J segment 5 bases; nucleotides outside the gene matches: 7. The CDR3 region is CASSEGGTRGNNEQFF. The CDR3 DNA is TGTGCCAGCAGTGAAGGGGGGACTAGGGGTAACAATGAGCAGTTCTTC.

This clone was counted a single time. The gene calls are TRBV19 and TRBJ2-2; maybe TRBD2 (6 bases). The V end lost 0 bases, the J end lost 7 bases, and 27 bases lay between the germline ends. This CDR3 comprises 20 residues. Germline CDR1 is LNHDA and CDR2 is SQIVND (reference sequence). The CDR3 DNA sequence: TGTGCCAGTAGTATAGATCGTTCCCATCGGGAGACCCCCTATGGCGGGGAGCTGTTTTTT. Protein sequence: CASSIDRSHRETPYGGELFF.

Concerning this clone itself: This sample also contains other DNA sequences that code for the same CDR3. The chain combines TRBV7-2 with TRBJ2-1, with D tentatively TRBD1 or TRBD2 (5 bases each). This CDR3 has 13 residues. V lost 4 bases to trimming and J lost 7 bases, with 11 bases between them. The V gene's germline CDR1 is SGHTA and CDR2 FQGNSA. The CDR3 DNA follows: TGTGCCAGCAGCTCCGGGACGGGGAATGAGCAGTTCTTC. The encoded protein is CASSSGTGNEQFF.

The rearrangement uses TRBV6-1 and TRBJ1-1; D may be TRBD1 (5 bases). Germline CDR1 reads MNHNS; CDR2 reads SASEGT. The CDR3 has 14 amino acids. Trimming shortened V by 4 bases and J by 4 bases, and 13 bases separated the two germline ends. For the CDR3, the DNA is TGTGCCAGCAGTGGGGGCCCGAGGAGCACTGAAGCTTTCTTT. Translated, it gives CASSGGPRSTEAFF.

This CDR3 is CASSTGQRAGYGYTF. The CDR3 DNA reads TGTGCCAGCAGTACAGGACAGCGGGCTGGCTATGGCTACACCTTC. The chain combines TRBV6-6 with TRBJ1-2; TRBD1 is a possible D gene (6 bases). The CDR3 loop spans 15 amino acids. Germline assignment: CDR1 MNHNY and CDR2 SVGAGI (reference sequence). V shed 5 bases and J shed 4 bases, with 17 bases lying between them.

Points on this clone: Compared with germline, one end of the junction differs, possibly owing to a read error. The J gene is TRBJ2-7, the V gene TRBV2; possible D gene TRBD2, 6 bases. The CDR3 has 13 residues. Looked up from germline, CDR1 is SNHLY and CDR2 is FYNNEI. The CDR3 nucleotides read TGTGCCGGTTCAGCAGGGAGGTCCTCCGAGCAGTACTTC. Amino acid sequence: CAGSAGRSSEQYF.

This clone was detected ten times or more. V and J are TRBV6-6 and TRBJ1-4; 10 bases line up with TRBD1. Trimming took 2 bases from V and 7 from J; bases not matched to a gene: 7. Germline lookup yields CDR1 MNHNY and CDR2 SVGAGI (reference sequence). This CDR3 has 16 amino acids. CDR3 DNA sequence: TGTGCCAGCAGTTACCCGACAGGGGGCTATTTTGAAAAACTGTTTTTT. Its protein product is CASSYPTGGYFEKLFF.

This clone turned up a few times. This chain connects TRBV7-3 to TRBJ2-1; 8 nucleotides align to TRBD2. The V gene's germline CDR1 is SGHTA and CDR2 FQGTGA. Trimming cost V 5 bases and J 7 bases; bases outside gene matches: 13. The CDR3 runs 16 residues. The CDR3 here is CASSPEIKLAGNEQFF. For the CDR3, the DNA is TGTGCCAGCAGCCCCGAGATTAAGTTAGCGGGAAATGAGCAGTTCTTC.

With regard to this clone: The sample contains more than one DNA sequence encoding this CDR3. In nucleotides, the CDR3 is TGCGCCAGCAGCTTGGACAGCGGCTCCTACAATGAGCAGTTCTTC. This codes for CASSLDSGSYNEQFF. This chain joins TRBV5-1 and TRBJ2-1; maybe TRBD2 (5 bases). This CDR3 comprises 15 residues. Germline assignment: CDR1 SGHRS and CDR2 YFSETQ. Trimming cost V 0 bases and J 0 bases, with 7 bases left between them.